These 32 T cell receptor beta chains share one sample of origin, sequenced in a study of shared clonotypes between healthy human individuals. CD8 cells regarded as naive lacked CD45RO, were positively chosen for CCR7, and omitted terminally differentiated effector memory CD45RA+ cells. The protocol was immunoSEQ multiplex PCR, while the TCRdb copy is restricted to in-frame clones and leaves out a portion. The table has approximately 720,000 clones, just over 90% seen once; the top ten hold nearly 25%. Material for sequencing was naive CD8+ T cells sorted from blood. Receptors originate from a young man in good health.

The chain is built from TRBV7-8 and TRBJ1-1, with 7 bases aligning to TRBD1. The CDR3 runs 14 residues. The V segment lost 4 bases and the J segment 0 bases; nucleotides outside the gene matches: 2. Germline V CDR1 and CDR2: SGHVS, FQNEAQ. This CDR3 reads CASSSTGVNTEAFF. For the CDR3, the DNA is TGTGCCAGCAGCTCCACAGGGGTGAACACTGAAGCTTTCTTT. Supplemented by reference TRBV7-8 and TRBJ1-1, the full variable domain reads GAGVSQSPRYKVAKRGQDVALRCDPISGHVSLFWYQQALGQGPEFLTYFQNEAQLDKSGLPSDRFFAERPEGSVSTLKIQRTQQEDSAVYLCASSSTGVNTEAFFGQGTRLTVV.

V usage is TRBV6-5 and J usage is TRBJ2-7, with a weak D call TRBD2 (6 bases). Germline lookup yields CDR1 MNHEY and CDR2 SVGAGI. V shed 6 bases and J shed 5 bases, with 17 bases lying between them. CDR3 size: 14 residues. The CDR3 sequence: CASSPLRGSNEQYF. The CDR3 DNA sequence: TGTGCCAGCAGCCCCCTTCGGGGGAGCAACGAGCAGTACTTC.

This chain links TRBV4-1 with TRBJ2-1, with D perhaps TRBD2 (7 bases). Germline V gives CDR1 MGHRA, CDR2 YSYEKL. V was cut by 1 base and J by 8 bases, with 24 bases left in between. The CDR3 is made up of 18 amino acids. The CDR3 loop is CASSQVLGGGAPEDEQFF. Here the CDR3 DNA reads TGCGCCAGCAGCCAAGTTTTGGGTGGGGGGGCGCCGGAGGATGAGCAGTTCTTC.

The genes are TRBV4-1 and TRBJ2-7; 7 nucleotides agree with TRBD2. Germline V gives CDR1 MGHRA, CDR2 YSYEKL. The CDR3 runs to 13 residues. V shed 9 bases and J 2 bases; nucleotides not matched to a gene: 7. CDR3 sequence reads: CASSGGYTYEQYF. CDR3 nucleotide sequence: TGCGCCAGTTCGGGAGGCTACACCTACGAGCAGTACTTC.

This clone was counted once. The rearrangement uses TRBV27 and TRBJ2-1; a weak D match, TRBD2 (5 bases). The CDR3 totals 12 residues. Deletions cut 10 bases from V and 0 bases from J, with 7 bases between. In germline, CDR1 is MNHEY, CDR2 SMNVEV (reference sequence). CDR3 amino acids: CATAGSYNEQFF. As DNA, the CDR3 is TGTGCCACGGCGGGCTCCTACAATGAGCAGTTCTTC.

The CDR3 protein is CASSATSGSADTQYF. The CDR3 DNA reads TGTGCCAGTAGTGCGACTAGCGGGAGCGCAGATACGCAGTATTTT. This chain uses TRBV19 with TRBJ2-3, with 12 bases matching TRBD2. Germline V gene data show CDR1 as LNHDA and CDR2 as SQIVND (reference sequence). The CDR3 contains 15 residues. V lost 5 bases, J lost 4 bases, and 4 bases stayed unmatched.

This chain connects TRBV11-1 to TRBJ2-1, with a possible D match to TRBD1 (6 bases). V dropped 1 base and J dropped 0 bases, with 7 bases sitting between them. CDR1 and CDR2 from the germline V gene are SGHAT and FQDESV (reference sequence). The CDR3 extends over 15 amino acids. CDR3 coding DNA: TGTGCCAGCAGCTTAGACAGGGCCTCCTACAATGAGCAGTTCTTC. Encoded protein: CASSLDRASYNEQFF. The full variable domain, completed using reference TRBV11-1 and TRBJ2-1, is EAEVAQSPRYKITEKSQAVAFWCDPISGHATLYWYRQILGQGPELLVQFQDESVVDDSQLPKDRFSAERLKGVDSTLKIQPAELGDSAMYLCASSLDRASYNEQFFGPGTRLTVL.

V is TRBV19 and J is TRBJ2-1; 8 nucleotides align to TRBD2. The ends lost 7 bases at V and 8 bases at J; junction bases unmatched: 10. This CDR3 is built from 14 residues. Germline CDR1 LNHDA, CDR2 SQIVND (reference sequence). The CDR3 DNA reads as TGTGCCAGTACTCCGGGACTAGTTTTCGATGAGCAGTTCTTC. Residues: CASTPGLVFDEQFF.

V usage is TRBV6-5 and J usage is TRBJ2-7, with no clear D. The CDR3 has 16 residues. CDR1 is MNHEY and CDR2 is SVGAGI in the germline V gene. The V end was cut by 6 bases, the J end by 0 bases, with 18 bases between. CDR3 sequence reads: CASSYPRLSSSYEQYF. The CDR3 DNA follows: TGTGCCAGCAGCTACCCACGACTTTCTAGCTCCTACGAGCAGTACTTC.

This rearrangement joins TRBV28 to TRBJ2-7; possibly TRBD1 for D (6 bases). Trimming took off 5 bases at V and 2 bases at J, with 19 bases between the two ends. This CDR3 is built from 16 residues. Looked up from germline, CDR1 is MDHEN and CDR2 is SYDVKM. The CDR3 reads CASSEGTDSSTYEQYF. CDR3 nucleotides: TGTGCCAGCAGTGAAGGCACGGACAGTAGCACCTACGAGCAGTACTTC.

The CDR3 reads CASSEAASYTGELFF. The CDR3 DNA follows: TGTGCCAGCAGTGAAGCCGCTAGCTACACCGGGGAGCTGTTTTTT. The rearrangement uses TRBV25-1 and TRBJ2-2, with D perhaps TRBD2 (5 bases). The germline V gene has CDR1 MGHDK and CDR2 SYGVNS. V lost 2 bases, J lost 3 bases, and 10 bases lay in between. The CDR3 contains 15 residues.

Points on this clone: Other DNA sequences of this sample code for an identical CDR3. CDR3 nucleotides: TGTGCCAGCAGCTTAGCGGGAGGTTCTTACAATGAGCAGTTCTTC. Translating it yields CASSLAGGSYNEQFF. The chain employs TRBV11-2 and TRBJ2-1; TRBD2 matches at 7 bases. This CDR3 has 15 residues. The germline gives CDR1 SGHAT, CDR2 FQNNGV. The trim removed 1 base at V and 4 bases at J, leaving 4 bases unmatched.

The V and J genes are TRBV6-4 and TRBJ1-2, with TRBD1 matching over 8 bases. Germline trimming cut 9 bases from V and 2 bases from J; bases unmatched to any gene: 20. Germline assignment: CDR1 MRHNA and CDR2 SNTAGT. CDR3 size: 18 residues. CDR3 nucleotide sequence: TGTGCCAGGATCCTTCGGGACAGGCTCGTGGAAGGCAACTATGGCTACACCTTC. Protein sequence: CARILRDRLVEGNYGYTF.

Remarks on this clone: Different DNA sequences within this sample yield the same CDR3. The chain is built from TRBV29-1 and TRBJ2-7; the D gene could be TRBD1 or TRBD2 (5 bases each). Trimming pared 0 bases from V and 0 bases from J, leaving 9 bases between. CDR1 and CDR2 from the germline V gene are SQVTM and ANQGSEA. The CDR3 sequence is 14 residues long. For the CDR3, the DNA is TGCAGCGTTGAAGAGGGGACGAGCTCCTACGAGCAGTACTTC. It specifies CSVEEGTSSYEQYF.

V is TRBV29-1 and J is TRBJ1-1, with TRBD1 identical over 7 bases. From germline, CDR1 is SQVTM and CDR2 ANQGSEA. J lost 11 bases, V lost 3 bases, and 6 bases had no gene match. The CDR3 spans 11 residues. The CDR3, as DNA: TGCAGCGTTGACCCCCAGGGGGAGGCTTTCTTT. The encoded protein is CSVDPQGEAFF.

This clone was detected once. This chain uses TRBV19 with TRBJ2-1; 7 bases map to TRBD2. Looked up from germline, CDR1 is LNHDA and CDR2 is SQIVND (reference sequence). The junction had 3 bases not matched to a gene; V was cut back by 1 base and J by 3 bases. This CDR3 has 15 amino acids. CDR3 in DNA: TGTGCCAGTAGTATAGGCGGACTAGACTACAATGAGCAGTTCTTC. Translating it yields CASSIGGLDYNEQFF.

Details on this clone: The sample contains more than one DNA sequence encoding this CDR3. The CDR3: CASSSLGHEQYF. The CDR3 DNA reads as TGTGCCAGCAGTTCCCTGGGACACGAGCAGTACTTC. The chain couples TRBV27 to TRBJ2-7; D may be TRBD1 or TRBD2 (5 bases each). The CDR3 is 12 residues long. Trimming removed 4 bases at V and 5 bases at J, with 9 bases between. The V gene's germline CDR1 is MNHEY and CDR2 SMNVEV (reference sequence).

This chain joins TRBV28 and TRBJ2-1, with 12 bases fitting TRBD2. The length of the CDR3 is 19 residues. Germline CDR1 and CDR2: MDHEN and SYDVKM. The V segment lost 3 bases and the J segment 0 bases; nucleotides outside the gene matches: 9. CDR3 bases: TGTGCCAGCAGTTTCCCACTAGCGGGAGGTGGGAGCTCCTACAATGAGCAGTTCTTC. Translated, it gives CASSFPLAGGGSSYNEQFF.

CDR3 DNA sequence: TGTGCCAGCAGTTTAACAGGGGGTCTTTGGAGCACTGAAGCTTTCTTT. Protein: CASSLTGGLWSTEAFF. This chain links TRBV6-5 with TRBJ1-1, with TRBD1 identical over 8 bases. Germline CDR1 and CDR2: MNHEY and SVGAGI. This CDR3 spans 16 amino acids. The V segment lost 4 bases and the J segment 4 bases; nucleotides outside the gene matches: 11.

The rearrangement uses TRBV4-3 and TRBJ1-4; 7 bases match TRBD1. The CDR3 length is 15 residues. Germline CDR1 and CDR2: LGHNA and YSLEER. Losses at the gene ends were 0 bases for V and 7 bases for J; bases not matched to a gene: 5. The DNA of the CDR3 is TGCGCCAGCAGCCAAGATCAGGGGGGGCGTGAAAAACTGTTTTTT. It codes for CASSQDQGGREKLFF.

The chain couples TRBV27 to TRBJ1-2; 9 bases are shared with TRBD1. CDR3 length: 16 residues. Germline loops: CDR1 MNHEY, CDR2 SMNVEV (reference sequence). J lost 5 bases, V lost 0 bases, and 7 bases had no gene match. CDR3 protein: CASSLSPTGTGYGYTF. CDR3 DNA sequence: TGTGCCAGCAGTTTATCCCCGACCGGGACAGGGTATGGCTACACCTTC.

The chain joins TRBV11-2 to TRBJ2-1, with 16 positions matching TRBD2. Germline CDR1 reads SGHAT; CDR2 reads FQNNGV. Trimming at V came to 4 bases and at J to 5 bases, leaving 8 bases not matched to a gene. The CDR3 is made up of 18 amino acids. The CDR3 region is CASSSKGTSGRADNEQFF. CDR3 DNA: TGTGCCAGCAGCTCAAAGGGGACTAGCGGGAGGGCCGACAATGAGCAGTTCTTC.

The CDR3 sequence: CASSRGGLPSYNEQFF. In nucleotides, the CDR3 is TGTGCCAGCAGCCGAGGGGGATTACCCTCCTACAATGAGCAGTTCTTC. The rearrangement uses TRBV5-6 and TRBJ2-1; TRBD1 might be the D (6 bases). V was clipped by 4 bases and J by 0 bases, with 14 bases between them. This CDR3 comprises 16 residues. Germline V gene data show CDR1 as SGHDT and CDR2 as YYEEEE.

The chain employs TRBV10-1 and TRBJ2-5; 12 bases fit TRBD1. Trimming removed 6 bases from V and 5 bases from J; junction bases left unmatched: 7. CDR1 WNHNN and CDR2 SYGVQD come from the germline V gene (reference sequence). The CDR3 has 15 residues. CDR3 bases: TGCGCCAGCAGCCCCCGGGACAGGGGGCTTGAGACCCAGTACTTC. Protein product: CASSPRDRGLETQYF.

Comments on this clone: Other DNA sequences of this sample code for an identical CDR3. The gene calls are TRBV10-2 and TRBJ1-4; possible D gene TRBD1, 6 bases. The V gene's germline CDR1 is WSHSY and CDR2 SAAADI. The CDR3 consists of 13 residues. The ends were cut back, 3 bases at V and 4 bases at J, with 6 bases in the middle. The CDR3 here is CASSEGGNEKLFF. CDR3 sequence (DNA): TGCGCCAGCAGTGAAGGGGGTAATGAAAAACTGTTTTTT.

The chain combines TRBV9 with TRBJ2-7, with TRBD2 matching 11 bases. J gave up 4 bases and V 3 bases, and 6 bases lay outside the gene matches. The CDR3 contains 15 residues. CDR1 is SGDLS, CDR2 YYNGEE, per germline. The CDR3 DNA follows: TGTGCCAGCAGCGAAGTAGCGGGAGGGTGGTACGAGCAGTACTTC. It is translated as CASSEVAGGWYEQYF. The full variable domain, rest sourced from reference TRBV9 and TRBJ2-7, is DSGVTQTPKHLITATGQRVTLRCSPRSGDLSVYWYQQSLDQGLQFLIQYYNGEERAKGNILERFSAQQFPDLHSELNLSSLELGDSALYFCASSEVAGGWYEQYFGPGTRLTVT.

This chain links TRBV7-9 with TRBJ2-1, with TRBD2 matching 9 bases. J gave up 10 bases and V 4 bases, and 17 bases lay outside the gene matches. The length of the CDR3 is 17 residues. Germline lookup yields CDR1 SEHNR and CDR2 FQNEAQ (reference sequence). The CDR3 is CASSSYPGVAGVEEQFF. The CDR3 nucleotides are TGTGCCAGCAGCTCCTACCCTGGGGTAGCGGGAGTCGAAGAGCAGTTCTTC.

CDR3 DNA sequence: TGTGCCAGCAGCTTCGGGGGAAGTCAGCCCCAGCATTTT. Its translation is CASSFGGSQPQHF. The rearrangement links TRBV7-2 to TRBJ1-5; D possibly corresponds to TRBD1 (5 bases). With 3 bases removed from V and 6 bases from J, the gap between germline ends came to 9 bases. The germline V gene has CDR1 SGHTA and CDR2 FQGNSA. The CDR3 length is 13 residues.

This sequence joins TRBV9 and TRBJ2-2; 12 nucleotides align to TRBD2. With 3 bases clipped from V and 2 bases from J, the junction kept 8 bases outside the gene matches. The CDR3 runs 18 residues. Germline V CDR1 and CDR2: SGDLS, YYNGEE. The CDR3 DNA reads as TGTGCCAGCAGCGAGCCTAGGGGACTAGCGGGCAACACCGGGGAGCTGTTTTTT. Residues: CASSEPRGLAGNTGELFF.

The chain is built from TRBV7-9 and TRBJ2-7; 8 bases map to TRBD1. The CDR3 is made up of 14 amino acids. Unmatched junction bases numbered 6, after V lost 3 bases and J lost 5 bases. Looked up from germline, CDR1 is SEHNR and CDR2 is FQNEAQ (reference sequence). CDR3 sequence reads: CASSFPTGENEQYF. The CDR3 DNA reads TGTGCCAGCAGCTTCCCGACAGGGGAGAACGAGCAGTACTTC.

The V call is TRBV6-1, the J call TRBJ1-2; 9 positions match TRBD1. The CDR3 runs to 15 residues. The trim removed 4 bases at V and 4 bases at J, leaving 7 bases unmatched. The germline CDR1 and CDR2 sequences are MNHNS and SASEGT. The CDR3 here is CASSVRTGVFYGYTF. CDR3 nucleotide sequence: TGTGCCAGCAGTGTGAGGACAGGGGTCTTCTATGGCTACACCTTC.

The genes are TRBV6-1 and TRBJ2-7; 7 bases are shared with TRBD2. This CDR3 contains 13 residues. V lost 10 bases and J lost 6; bases outside the gene matches: 12. Germline V lookup: CDR1 MNHNS, CDR2 SASEGT. CDR3 sequence: CANILGEGREQYF. DNA of the CDR3: TGTGCCAACATCCTCGGGGAGGGGCGCGAGCAGTACTTC.